This TCR beta chain is from a study of regulatory T cells in long-lasting Graves disease. Study-level points and caveats: The small sample size may have reduced accuracy.

Time point reported: newly diagnosed GD, antithyroid drugs for less than 3 months. There was RNA extracted from PBMCs, and the TCR library was made from it. Germline V gene lookup returns CDR1 MDHEN and CDR2 SYDVKM. Trimming stripped 5 bases from V and 5 bases from J, with 15 bases between. CDR3 length: 14 amino acids. Arm-PCR of CDR3 regions and iRepertoire HTBI primers were the basis on which TCR beta libraries were built. TCRdb independently ran MiXCR on the multiplex PCR reads; one entry per CDR3 protein. This sample has approximately 400,000 distinct CDR3 sequences, with approximately 15% found just once. This clonotype came up many times. Its antigen is unknown. These data were also filed under a second study, of T cells in Graves' hyperthyroidism and ophthalmopathy. That paper notes: Diagnostic assessment was based on clinical symptoms, serum thyroxine and TRAb, thyroid ultrasound and orbital computed tomography. TCR CDR3 regions were first amplified by RT-PCR with HTBI primers.

The sequence was collected from a woman in her forties with Graves disease. The specimen was peripheral blood mononuclear cells (PBMCs), collected at new diagnosis, from a patient treated with antithyroid drugs. V gene TRBV28 combines with J gene TRBJ2-5; perhaps TRBD1 as D (6 bases). The CDR3 protein is CASSPQGLGETQYF. CDR3 DNA: TGTGCCAGCAGTCCTCAGGGGCTGGGGGAGACCCAGTACTTC.